These T cell receptor beta chains were read from a single sample in a study. A single record per CDR3 protein comes from TCRdb applying MiXCR to the RT-PCR reads. The table lists fewer than 800,000 distinct CDR3 sequences, 13% to 15% of them singletons. Sequencing was done on a sample of memory CD4+ T cells from blood. These receptor sequences come from a female donor in good health, serving as a healthy control. Both conserved end residues are part of each CDR3. The D gene is left open where the match is weak. The size field is filled for only some rows; it gives once, few, many or a size class.

abundance: NA; d_gene: TRBD1; len: 15; v_gene: TRBV9; j_gene: TRBJ2-2; CDR3nt: TGTGCCAGCAGCGTAAACAGGGGTACCACCGGGGAGCTGTTTTTT; CDR3aa: CASSVNRGTTGELFF
abundance: NA; d_gene: NA; len: 18; v_gene: TRBV7-2; j_gene: TRBJ2-3; CDR3nt: TGTGCCAGCAGCTTAGCCGCCGGGCACCTTAGCGGCACAGATACGCAGTATTTT; CDR3aa: CASSLAAGHLSGTDTQYF
abundance: few; d_gene: NA; len: 13; v_gene: TRBV30; j_gene: TRBJ1-1; CDR3nt: TGTGCCTGGAAGGCTGCAGCGAACACTGAAGCTTTCTTT; CDR3aa: CAWKAAANTEAFF
abundance: many; d_gene: NA; len: 15; v_gene: TRBV20-1; j_gene: TRBJ2-4; CDR3nt: TGCAGTGCTAGTAGACAGCCCCTAACCAAAAACATTCAGTACTTC; CDR3aa: CSASRQPLTKNIQYF
abundance: NA; d_gene: NA; len: 14; v_gene: TRBV5-1; j_gene: TRBJ1-2; CDR3nt: TGCGCCAGCAGCTTGGCGAGGACAGAAGAAGGCTACACCTTC; CDR3aa: CASSLARTEEGYTF
abundance: NA; d_gene: TRBD1; len: 14; v_gene: TRBV2; j_gene: TRBJ1-4; CDR3nt: TGTGCCAGCCAGGGCGGGACAGTTAATGAAAAACTGTTTTTT; CDR3aa: CASQGGTVNEKLFF
abundance: NA; d_gene: NA; len: 13; v_gene: TRBV15; j_gene: TRBJ1-2; CDR3nt: TGTGCCACCAGCAGAAGTTATAACTATGGCTACACCTTC; CDR3aa: CATSRSYNYGYTF
abundance: few; d_gene: TRBD1; len: 15; v_gene: TRBV27; j_gene: TRBJ2-7; CDR3nt: TGTGCCAGCAGTCTCCGACAGGGCTTTACCTACGAGCAGTACTTC; CDR3aa: CASSLRQGFTYEQYF
abundance: NA; d_gene: NA; len: 15; v_gene: TRBV5-1; j_gene: TRBJ1-2; CDR3nt: TGCGCCAGCAGCATAGACAGCGGGGCTGACTATGGCTACACCTTC; CDR3aa: CASSIDSGADYGYTF
abundance: NA; d_gene: NA; len: 13; v_gene: TRBV5-1; j_gene: TRBJ1-1; CDR3nt: TGCGCCAGCAGCTACGATCCGAGCACTGAAGCTTTCTTT; CDR3aa: CASSYDPSTEAFF
abundance: many; d_gene: TRBD2; len: 15; v_gene: TRBV25-1; j_gene: TRBJ2-7; CDR3nt: TGTGCCAGCACCCCTTTTGCGGGAGGGCGTGACGAGCAGTACTTC; CDR3aa: CASTPFAGGRDEQYF
abundance: NA; d_gene: NA; len: 15; v_gene: TRBV7-2; j_gene: TRBJ2-4; CDR3nt: TGTGCCAGCAGCTTAGGGGGGGCAGGCAAAAACATTCAGTACTTC; CDR3aa: CASSLGGAGKNIQYF
abundance: many; d_gene: NA; len: 14; v_gene: TRBV20-1; j_gene: TRBJ2-6; CDR3nt: TGCAGTGCGTGGACAAGCTCTGGGGCCAACGTCCTGACTTTC; CDR3aa: CSAWTSSGANVLTF
abundance: many; d_gene: TRBD1; len: 17; v_gene: TRBV7-6; j_gene: TRBJ2-7; CDR3nt: TGTGCCAGCAGCTTAGCCCCCGGGACAGGCCTTTCCTACGAGCAGTACTTC; CDR3aa: CASSLAPGTGLSYEQYF